This record concerns one TCR beta chain sequence. This sample was taken from a study of T cell responses to AZD1222 COVID-19 vaccine. Germline loops: CDR1 MGHRA, CDR2 YSYEKL. With 7 bases removed from V and 3 bases from J, the gap between germline ends came to 19 bases. The CDR3 has 16 residues. Method: immunoSEQ multiplex PCR; TCRdb's copy keeps in-frame clones and lacks some. The sample lists 90,000 to 150,000 clones; roughly 84% were seen once. V gene TRBV4-1 combines with J gene TRBJ1-3; tentatively, D is TRBD1 (5 bases). The clonotype originates from an adult in good health. Here the sequenced sample was peripheral blood, taken on day 0 of AZD1222 vaccination. CDR3 bases: TGCGCCAGCACACCCTCGGCGGAGGGGCTTGGAAACACCATATATTTT. Its protein is CASTPSAEGLGNTIYF.